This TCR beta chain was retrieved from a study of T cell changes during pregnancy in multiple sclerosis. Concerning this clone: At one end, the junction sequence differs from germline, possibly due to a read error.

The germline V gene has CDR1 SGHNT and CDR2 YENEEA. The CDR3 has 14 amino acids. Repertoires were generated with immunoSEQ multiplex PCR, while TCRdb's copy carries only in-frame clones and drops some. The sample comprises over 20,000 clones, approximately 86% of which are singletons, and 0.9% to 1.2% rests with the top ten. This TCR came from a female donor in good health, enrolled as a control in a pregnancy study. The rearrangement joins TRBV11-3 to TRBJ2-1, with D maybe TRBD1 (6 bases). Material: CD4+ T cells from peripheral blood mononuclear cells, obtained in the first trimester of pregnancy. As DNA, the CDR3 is TGTGCCAGCAGCTTAGGAAACGGGCAGGGGCCTGTAATCTTC. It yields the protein CASSLGNGQGPVIF.